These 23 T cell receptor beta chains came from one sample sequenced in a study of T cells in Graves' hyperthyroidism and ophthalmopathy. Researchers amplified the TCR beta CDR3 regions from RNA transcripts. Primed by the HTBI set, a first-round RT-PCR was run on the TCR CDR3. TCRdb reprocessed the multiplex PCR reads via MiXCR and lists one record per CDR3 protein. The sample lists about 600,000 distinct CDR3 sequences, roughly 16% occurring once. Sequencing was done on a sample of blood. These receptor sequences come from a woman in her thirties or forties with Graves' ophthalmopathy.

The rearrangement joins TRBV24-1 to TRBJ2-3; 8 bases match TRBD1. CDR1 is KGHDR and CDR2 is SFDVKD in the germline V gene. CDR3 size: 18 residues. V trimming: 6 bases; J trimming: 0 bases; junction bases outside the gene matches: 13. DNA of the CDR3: TGTGCCACCAGTTCGACCGGGACAGGAAGGCCTAGCACAGATACGCAGTATTTT. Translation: CATSSTGTGRPSTDTQYF.

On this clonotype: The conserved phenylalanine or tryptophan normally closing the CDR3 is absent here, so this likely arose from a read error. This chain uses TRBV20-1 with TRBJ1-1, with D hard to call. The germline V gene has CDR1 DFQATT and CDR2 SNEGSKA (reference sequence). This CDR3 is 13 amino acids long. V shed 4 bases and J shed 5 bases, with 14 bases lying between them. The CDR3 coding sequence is TGCAGTGCTAAAAATGCGAGGAATACTGAAGCTTTCCTT. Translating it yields CSAKNARNTEAFL.

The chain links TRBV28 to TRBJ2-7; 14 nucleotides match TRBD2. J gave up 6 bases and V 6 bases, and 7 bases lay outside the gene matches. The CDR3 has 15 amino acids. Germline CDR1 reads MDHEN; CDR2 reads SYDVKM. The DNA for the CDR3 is TGTGCCAGCAGGACCGGGACTAGCGGGAGTGGCGAGCAGTACTTC. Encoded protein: CASRTGTSGSGEQYF.

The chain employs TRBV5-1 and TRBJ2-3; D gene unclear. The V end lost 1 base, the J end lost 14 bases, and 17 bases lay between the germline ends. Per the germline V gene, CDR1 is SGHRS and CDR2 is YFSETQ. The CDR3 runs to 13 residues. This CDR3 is CASSLNDPQRRYF. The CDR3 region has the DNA TGCGCCAGCAGCTTGAATGACCCCCAGAGGAGGTATTTT.

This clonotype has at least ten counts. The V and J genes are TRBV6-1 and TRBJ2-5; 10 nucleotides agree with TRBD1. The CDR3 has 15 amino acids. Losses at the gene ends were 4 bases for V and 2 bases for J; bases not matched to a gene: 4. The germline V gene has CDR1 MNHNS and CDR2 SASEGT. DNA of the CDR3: TGTGCCAGCAGTGTCGGGGACAGGGGACAAGAGACCCAGTACTTC. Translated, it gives CASSVGDRGQETQYF.

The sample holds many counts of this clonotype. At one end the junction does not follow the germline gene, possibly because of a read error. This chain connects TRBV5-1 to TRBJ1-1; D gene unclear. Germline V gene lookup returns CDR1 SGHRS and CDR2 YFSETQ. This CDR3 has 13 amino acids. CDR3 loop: CASSLVVNTEAFF. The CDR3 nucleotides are TGTGCCAGCAGCTTAGTCGTGAACACTGAAGCTTTCTTT.

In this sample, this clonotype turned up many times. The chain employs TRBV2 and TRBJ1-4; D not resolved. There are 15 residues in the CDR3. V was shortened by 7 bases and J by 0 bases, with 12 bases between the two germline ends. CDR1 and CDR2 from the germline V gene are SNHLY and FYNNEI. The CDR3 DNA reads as TGTGCCAGCACGCCGGACGACGCAACTAATGAAAAACTGTTTTTT. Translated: CASTPDDATNEKLFF.

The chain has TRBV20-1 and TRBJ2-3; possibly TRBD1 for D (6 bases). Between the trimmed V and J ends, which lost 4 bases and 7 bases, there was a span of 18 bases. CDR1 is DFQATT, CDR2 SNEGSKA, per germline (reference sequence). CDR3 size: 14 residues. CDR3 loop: CSATNRDQLNTQYF. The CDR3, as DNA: TGCAGTGCTACCAACAGGGATCAATTGAATACGCAGTATTTT.

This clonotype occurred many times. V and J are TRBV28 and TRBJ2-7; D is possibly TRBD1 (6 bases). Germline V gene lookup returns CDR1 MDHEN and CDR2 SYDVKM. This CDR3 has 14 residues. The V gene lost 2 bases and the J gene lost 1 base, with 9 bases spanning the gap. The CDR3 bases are TGTGCCAGCAGTTTACACACAGGGTCCTACGAGCAGTACTTC. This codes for CASSLHTGSYEQYF.

CDR3 sequence: CSASQPGAQETQYF. In nucleotides, the CDR3 is TGCAGTGCTAGCCAACCCGGGGCCCAAGAGACCCAGTACTTC. This chain links TRBV20-1 with TRBJ2-5, with D possibly called TRBD1 or TRBD2 (5 bases each). Per the germline V gene, CDR1 is DFQATT and CDR2 is SNEGSKA (reference sequence). V lost 3 bases and J 1 base, leaving 12 bases between the germline ends. The CDR3 extends over 14 amino acids.

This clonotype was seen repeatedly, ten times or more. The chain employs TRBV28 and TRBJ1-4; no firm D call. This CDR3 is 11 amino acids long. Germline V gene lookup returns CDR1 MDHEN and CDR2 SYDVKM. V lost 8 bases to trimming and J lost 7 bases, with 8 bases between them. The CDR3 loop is CASRSSEKLFF. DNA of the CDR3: TGTGCCAGCCGGAGTAGTGAAAAACTGTTTTTT.

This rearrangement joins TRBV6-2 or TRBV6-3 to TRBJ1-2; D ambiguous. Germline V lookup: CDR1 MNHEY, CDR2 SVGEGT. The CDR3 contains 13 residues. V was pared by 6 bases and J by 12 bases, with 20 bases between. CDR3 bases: TGTGCCAGCAGCCCCAATACCCTGGACGGAAACACCTTC. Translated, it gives CASSPNTLDGNTF.

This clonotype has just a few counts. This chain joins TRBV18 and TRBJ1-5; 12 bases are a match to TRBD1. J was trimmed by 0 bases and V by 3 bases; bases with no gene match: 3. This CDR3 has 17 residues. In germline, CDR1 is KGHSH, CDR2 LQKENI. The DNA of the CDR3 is TGTGCCAGCTCACCGGGACAGGGGGCTGATAGCAATCAGCCCCAGCATTTT. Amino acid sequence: CASSPGQGADSNQPQHF.

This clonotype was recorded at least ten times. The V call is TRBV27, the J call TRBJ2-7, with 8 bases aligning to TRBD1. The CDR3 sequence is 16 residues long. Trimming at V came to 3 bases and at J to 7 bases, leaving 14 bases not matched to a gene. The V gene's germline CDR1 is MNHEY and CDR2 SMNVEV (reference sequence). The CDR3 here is CASSFNPFGQGQEQYF. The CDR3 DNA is TGTGCCAGCAGTTTTAACCCCTTTGGACAGGGCCAGGAGCAGTACTTC.

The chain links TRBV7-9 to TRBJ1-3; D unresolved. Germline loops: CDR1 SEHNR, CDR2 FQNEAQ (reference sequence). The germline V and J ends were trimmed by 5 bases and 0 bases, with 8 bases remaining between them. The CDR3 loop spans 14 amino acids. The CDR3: CASSQQTSGNTIYF. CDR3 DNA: TGTGCCAGCAGCCAACAGACCTCTGGAAACACCATATATTTT.

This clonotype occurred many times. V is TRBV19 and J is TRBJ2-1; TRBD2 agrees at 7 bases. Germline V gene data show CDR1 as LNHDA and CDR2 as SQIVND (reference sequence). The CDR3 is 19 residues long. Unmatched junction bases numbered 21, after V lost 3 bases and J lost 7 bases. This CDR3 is CASSIGRLADLLLSNEQFF. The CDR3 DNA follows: TGTGCCAGTAGTATCGGGAGACTAGCCGATCTGCTTTTGTCTAATGAGCAGTTCTTC. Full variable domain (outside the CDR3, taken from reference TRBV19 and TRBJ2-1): DGGITQSPKYLFRKEGQNVTLSCEQNLNHDAMYWYRQDPGQGLRLIYYSQIVNDFQKGDIAEGYSVSREKKESFPLTVTSAQKNPTAFYLCASSIGRLADLLLSNEQFFGPGTRLTVL.

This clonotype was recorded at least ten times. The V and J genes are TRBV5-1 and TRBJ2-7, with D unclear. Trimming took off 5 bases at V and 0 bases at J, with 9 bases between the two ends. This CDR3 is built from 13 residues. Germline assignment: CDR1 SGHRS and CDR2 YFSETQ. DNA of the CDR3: TGCGCCAGCAGATTTACTAACTCCTACGAGCAGTACTTC. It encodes CASRFTNSYEQYF. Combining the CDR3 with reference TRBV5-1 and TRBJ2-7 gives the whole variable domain KAGVTQTPRYLIKTRGQQVTLSCSPISGHRSVSWYQQTPGQGLQFLFEYFSETQRNKGNFPGRFSGRQFSNSRSEMNVSTLELGDSALYLCASRFTNSYEQYFGPGTRLTVT.

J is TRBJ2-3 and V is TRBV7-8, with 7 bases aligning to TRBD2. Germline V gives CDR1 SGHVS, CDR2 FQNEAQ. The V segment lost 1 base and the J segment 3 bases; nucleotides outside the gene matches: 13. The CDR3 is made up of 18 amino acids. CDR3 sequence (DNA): TGTGCCAGCAGCTTAGTTGGGACTGGCGGGAGAATGACAGATACGCAGTATTTT. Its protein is CASSLVGTGGRMTDTQYF.

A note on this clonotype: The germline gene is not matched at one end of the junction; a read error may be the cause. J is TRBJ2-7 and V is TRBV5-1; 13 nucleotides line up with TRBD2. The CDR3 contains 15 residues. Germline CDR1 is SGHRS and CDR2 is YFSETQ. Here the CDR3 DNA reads TGCGCCAGCAGCCTCGGGACTAGCGGGATCTACAAGCAGTACTTC. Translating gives CASSLGTSGIYKQYF.

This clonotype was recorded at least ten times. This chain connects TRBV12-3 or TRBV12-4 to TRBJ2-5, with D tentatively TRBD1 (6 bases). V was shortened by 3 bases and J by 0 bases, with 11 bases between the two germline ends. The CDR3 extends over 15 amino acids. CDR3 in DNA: TGTGCCAGCAGTTTCGACAGGAAGTACCAAGAGACCCAGTACTTC. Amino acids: CASSFDRKYQETQYF.

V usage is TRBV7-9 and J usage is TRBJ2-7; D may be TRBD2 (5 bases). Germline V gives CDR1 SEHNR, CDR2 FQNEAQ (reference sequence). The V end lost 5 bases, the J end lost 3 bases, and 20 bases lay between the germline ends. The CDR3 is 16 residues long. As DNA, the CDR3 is TGTGCCAGCAGCCAGCTCCTAGCAGATGGCCTCTACGAGCAGTACTTC. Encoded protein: CASSQLLADGLYEQYF.

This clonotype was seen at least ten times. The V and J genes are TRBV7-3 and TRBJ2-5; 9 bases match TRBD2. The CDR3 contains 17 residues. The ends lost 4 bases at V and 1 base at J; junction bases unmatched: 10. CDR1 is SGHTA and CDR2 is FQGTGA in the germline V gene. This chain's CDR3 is CASSSSPAGGSQETQYF. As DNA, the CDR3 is TGTGCCAGCAGCTCCTCGCCAGCGGGAGGCTCCCAAGAGACCCAGTACTTC.

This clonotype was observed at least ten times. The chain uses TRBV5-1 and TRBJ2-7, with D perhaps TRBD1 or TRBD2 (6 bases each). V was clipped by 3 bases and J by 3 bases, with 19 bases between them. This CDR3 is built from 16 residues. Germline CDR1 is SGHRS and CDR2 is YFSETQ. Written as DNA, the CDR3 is TGCGCCAGCAGCTACACGGGGGCAGGGCACAGCTACGAGCAGTACTTC. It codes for CASSYTGAGHSYEQYF.